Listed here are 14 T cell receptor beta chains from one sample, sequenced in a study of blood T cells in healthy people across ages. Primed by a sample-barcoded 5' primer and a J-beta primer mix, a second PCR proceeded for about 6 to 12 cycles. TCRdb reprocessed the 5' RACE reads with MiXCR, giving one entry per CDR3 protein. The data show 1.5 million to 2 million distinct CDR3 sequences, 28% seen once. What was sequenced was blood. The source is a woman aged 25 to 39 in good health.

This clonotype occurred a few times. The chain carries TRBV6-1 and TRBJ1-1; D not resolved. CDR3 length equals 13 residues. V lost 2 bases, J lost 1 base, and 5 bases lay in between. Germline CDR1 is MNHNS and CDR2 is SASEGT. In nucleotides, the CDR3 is TGTGCCAGCAGTGAACACGAGAACACTGAAGCTTTCTTT. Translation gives CASSEHENTEAFF.

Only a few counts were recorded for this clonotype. DNA for the CDR3: TGTGCCAGCAGTTACGCGGGGGCTGGAAAACTGTTTTTT. Residues: CASSYAGAGKLFF. This rearrangement joins TRBV6-6 to TRBJ1-4; D perhaps matches TRBD1 (6 bases). V lost 2 bases, J lost 10 bases, and 11 bases lay in between. This CDR3 contains 13 residues. CDR1 is MNHNY and CDR2 is SVGAGI in the germline V gene (reference sequence).

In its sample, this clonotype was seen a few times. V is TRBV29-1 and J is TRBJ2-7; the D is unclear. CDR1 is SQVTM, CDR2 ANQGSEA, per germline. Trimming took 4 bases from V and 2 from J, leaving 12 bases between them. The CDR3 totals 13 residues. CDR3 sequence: CSVVTIQAYEQYF. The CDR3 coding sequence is TGCAGCGTTGTGACCATCCAAGCCTACGAGCAGTACTTC.

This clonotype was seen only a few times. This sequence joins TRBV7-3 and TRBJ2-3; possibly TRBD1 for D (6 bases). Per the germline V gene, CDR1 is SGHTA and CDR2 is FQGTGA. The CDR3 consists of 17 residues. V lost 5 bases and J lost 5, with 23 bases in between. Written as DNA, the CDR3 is TGTGCCAGCAGCCTAGGCCCTCTCCGGGACAACGGAGATACGCAGTATTTT. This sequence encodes CASSLGPLRDNGDTQYF.

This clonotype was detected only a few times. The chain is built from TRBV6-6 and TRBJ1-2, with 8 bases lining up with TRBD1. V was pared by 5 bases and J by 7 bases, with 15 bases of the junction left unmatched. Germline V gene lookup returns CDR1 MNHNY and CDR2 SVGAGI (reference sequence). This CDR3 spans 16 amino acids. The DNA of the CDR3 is TGTGCCAGCAGTGACGCTCGGACAGGGCGATGGAGTGGCTACACCTTC. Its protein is CASSDARTGRWSGYTF.

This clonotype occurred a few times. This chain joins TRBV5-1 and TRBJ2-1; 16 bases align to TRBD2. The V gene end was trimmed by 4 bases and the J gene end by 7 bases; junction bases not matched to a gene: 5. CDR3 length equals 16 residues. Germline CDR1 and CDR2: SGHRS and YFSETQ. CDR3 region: CASSTGLAGGQNEQFF. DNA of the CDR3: TGCGCCAGCAGCACGGGACTAGCGGGGGGGCAGAATGAGCAGTTCTTC.

The CDR3 DNA reads TGCGCCAGCGGGGGATCAGGCTATGGCTACACCTTC. Residues: CASGGSGYGYTF. V usage is TRBV5-1 and J usage is TRBJ1-2, with a tentative D call TRBD1 (5 bases). V lost 7 bases and J 4 bases, leaving 11 bases between the germline ends. The CDR3 totals 12 residues. Germline V lookup: CDR1 SGHRS, CDR2 YFSETQ.

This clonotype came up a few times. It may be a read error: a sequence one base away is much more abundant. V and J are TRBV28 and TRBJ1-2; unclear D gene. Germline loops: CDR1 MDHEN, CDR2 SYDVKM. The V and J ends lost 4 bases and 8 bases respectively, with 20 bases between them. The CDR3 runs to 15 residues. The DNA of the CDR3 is TGTGCCAGCAGTTCCCCCCGGAATGGACGGCGGGGCTACACCTTC. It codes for CASSSPRNGRRGYTF.

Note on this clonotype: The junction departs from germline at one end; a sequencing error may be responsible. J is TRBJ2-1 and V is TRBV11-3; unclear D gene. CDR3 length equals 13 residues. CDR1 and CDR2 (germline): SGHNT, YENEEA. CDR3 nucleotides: TGCGCCAGCAGCTCCAAACTTTGGAATGAGCAGTTCTTC. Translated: CASSSKLWNEQFF.

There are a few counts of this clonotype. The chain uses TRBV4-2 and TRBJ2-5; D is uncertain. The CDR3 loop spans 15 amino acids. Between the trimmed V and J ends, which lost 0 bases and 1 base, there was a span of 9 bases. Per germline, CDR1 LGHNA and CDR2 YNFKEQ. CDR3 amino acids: CASSQDLAVQETQYF. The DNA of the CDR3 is TGTGCCAGCAGCCAAGACCTTGCGGTCCAAGAGACCCAGTACTTC.

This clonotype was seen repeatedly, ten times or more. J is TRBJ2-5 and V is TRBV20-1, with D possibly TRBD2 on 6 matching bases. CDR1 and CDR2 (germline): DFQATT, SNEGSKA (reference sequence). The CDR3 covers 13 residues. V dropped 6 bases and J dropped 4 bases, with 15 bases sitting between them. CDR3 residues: CSAPHPGVETQYF. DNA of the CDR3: TGCAGTGCCCCCCACCCGGGGGTAGAGACCCAGTACTTC.

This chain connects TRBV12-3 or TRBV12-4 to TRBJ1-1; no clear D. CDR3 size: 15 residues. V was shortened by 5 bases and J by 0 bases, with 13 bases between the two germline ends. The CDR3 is CASSPTLGLNTEAFF. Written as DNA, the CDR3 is TGTGCCAGCAGTCCAACCCTCGGCCTGAACACTGAAGCTTTCTTT.

The CDR3 here is CASSFSNGGGNEQFF. Here the CDR3 DNA reads TGTGCCAGCAGCTTCTCAAACGGGGGGGGCAATGAGCAGTTCTTC. The rearrangement joins TRBV7-9 to TRBJ2-1; 8 bases match TRBD2. The CDR3 is 15 residues long. In germline, CDR1 is SEHNR, CDR2 FQNEAQ (reference sequence). With V trimmed by 3 bases and J by 6 bases, 7 bases remained unmatched.

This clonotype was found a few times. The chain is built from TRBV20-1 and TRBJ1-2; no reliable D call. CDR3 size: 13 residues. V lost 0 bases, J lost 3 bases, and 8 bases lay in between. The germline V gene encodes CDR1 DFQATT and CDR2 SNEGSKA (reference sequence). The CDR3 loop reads CSARDRTDYGYTF. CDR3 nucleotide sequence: TGCAGTGCTAGAGATCGTACAGACTATGGCTACACCTTC.